Listed below are T cell receptor beta chains from one sample, sequenced in a study of blood T cells in healthy people across ages. TCRdb recomputed calls from the 5' RACE reads with MiXCR, one row per CDR3 protein. The data hold hundreds of thousands of distinct CDR3 sequences, with roughly 26% observed a single time. The material sequenced was blood. The receptors come from a woman in her 70s in good health. Each CDR3 is given with its conserved first and last residue. Only part of the rows carry a size: once, few, many, or a class if the clone is expanded.

J: .; size: few; V: TRBV18; CDR3: CASSLNRNEQYF
J: TRBJ2-5; size: .; V: TRBV9; CDR3: CASSVEGRQQETQYF
J: TRBJ2-2; size: .; V: TRBV5-1; CDR3: CTSSLTGTSGGELFF
J: .; size: few; V: TRBV7-2; CDR3: CASSLEGPPFYEQYF
J: TRBJ1-2; size: .; V: TRBV6-6; CDR3: CASNDRVAGYTF
J: TRBJ2-7; size: .; V: TRBV7-2; CDR3: CASSLSRGLNEQYF
J: TRBJ2-5; size: .; V: TRBV20-1; CDR3: CSARVRFGLQETQYF
J: TRBJ2-1; size: .; V: TRBV5-1; CDR3: CASSSSGRADEQFF
J: TRBJ1-1; size: .; V: TRBV30; CDR3: CAWSIRRGTEAFF
J: TRBJ2-2; size: few; V: TRBV6-5; CDR3: CASSGTRGAGELFF
J: TRBJ2-1; size: many; V: TRBV11-2; CDR3: CASSSQGRGDEQFF
J: TRBJ1-5; size: few; V: TRBV5-1; CDR3: CASSLTGGWKQPQHF
J: TRBJ2-7; size: .; V: TRBV29-1; CDR3: CSAGEGQGEVEQYF
J: TRBJ2-3; size: .; V: TRBV29-1; CDR3: CSVEDLWDSSTDTQYF
J: TRBJ1-5; size: .; V: TRBV28; CDR3: CASRLGTGYQPQHF
J: TRBJ1-5; size: .; V: TRBV7-2; CDR3: CASSLGFNQPQHF
J: TRBJ2-5; size: .; V: TRBV20-1; CDR3: CSARDLRVAGQETQYF
J: .; size: .; V: TRBV28; CDR3: CASRDYYEQYF
J: TRBJ1-4; size: few; V: TRBV10-3; CDR3: CAIRLQGPATNEKLFF
J: TRBJ2-5; size: .; V: TRBV13; CDR3: CASSPSDRARRKTQYF
J: .; size: .; V: TRBV4-3; CDR3: CASSQDNSGSYEQYF
J: TRBJ1-3; size: .; V: TRBV29-1; CDR3: CSVGDGSGNTIYF
J: TRBJ2-4; size: .; V: TRBV21-1; CDR3: CASSPAPGAPKNIQYF
J: .; size: .; V: TRBV6-1; CDR3: CASSSPGLAGAVGSTEQFF
J: TRBJ2-7; size: .; V: TRBV3-1; CDR3: CASSQAGTGVRHERYF
J: TRBJ2-1; size: few; V: TRBV18; CDR3: CASSPISTSPTYNEQFF
J: TRBJ2-5; size: many; V: TRBV2; CDR3: CASNVGVMGETQYF
J: TRBJ1-4; size: .; V: TRBV12-5; CDR3: CASGLSGGTNEKLFF
J: TRBJ2-5; size: few; V: TRBV7-8; CDR3: CASSLRTGRQQETQYF
J: .; size: few; V: TRBV12-3/TRBV12-4; CDR3: CASSPSGPVSNEQFF
J: TRBJ2-1; size: few; V: TRBV20-1; CDR3: CSASGTGDSYNEQFF
J: TRBJ2-2; size: few; V: TRBV27; CDR3: CASSPADALTNTGELFF
J: TRBJ2-5; size: once; V: TRBV7-2; CDR3: CASHRGRGPQETQYF
J: TRBJ1-2; size: few; V: TRBV27; CDR3: CASSSGTGGGYTF
J: TRBJ2-1; size: .; V: TRBV28; CDR3: CASRGTRTDEQFF
J: TRBJ2-5; size: once; V: TRBV5-5; CDR3: CASSLDLAPSQETQYF
J: TRBJ2-1; size: few; V: TRBV11-2; CDR3: CASSLGDTYNEQFF
J: TRBJ2-3; size: .; V: TRBV5-6; CDR3: CASFYSGSSTDTQYF
J: TRBJ1-2; size: many; V: TRBV28; CDR3: CASSLEEAGYTF
J: TRBJ2-1; size: .; V: TRBV4-1; CDR3: CASSQDEGFNEQFF
J: TRBJ2-7; size: .; V: TRBV7-8; CDR3: CASSLRGGRTYEQYF
J: TRBJ1-4; size: few; V: TRBV11-2; CDR3: CASSLTTGTNEKLFF
J: TRBJ2-5; size: .; V: TRBV20-1; CDR3: CSASPGPATETQYF
J: TRBJ1-1; size: many; V: TRBV3-1; CDR3: CASSQSAGGTEAFF
J: TRBJ2-3; size: .; V: TRBV7-8; CDR3: CASSSLGGNTDTQYF